These 20 T cell receptor beta chains originate from one sample sequenced in a study of shared clonotypes between healthy human individuals. Here immunoSEQ multiplex PCR was the method, and the copy in TCRdb shows in-frame clones only, minus some. The sample yields hundreds of thousands of clones, around 78% seen once. The sequencing sample was made of PBMCs. The receptors were gathered from a woman aged 35 to 49 in good health. Some clones in this sample may be carry-over from other donors' samples.

This chain links TRBV7-3 with TRBJ2-1, with D perhaps TRBD1 or TRBD2 (6 bases each). Per germline, CDR1 SGHTA and CDR2 FQGTGA. V was pared by 5 bases and J by 4 bases, with 15 bases between. CDR3 length equals 15 residues. The CDR3 here is CASSLVGGSYNEQFF. CDR3 nucleotide sequence: TGTGCCAGCAGCCTAGTAGGGGGGAGTTACAATGAGCAGTTCTTC.

The gene calls are TRBV6-8 and TRBJ2-2, with D unclear. The germline V gene encodes CDR1 MNHGY and CDR2 SAAAGT. V dropped 9 bases and J dropped 2 bases, with 10 bases sitting between them. This CDR3 has 13 amino acids. The CDR3 bases are TGTGCCAGTGAGCCCATCAACACCGGGGAGCTGTTTTTT. Translating gives CASEPINTGELFF.

For this clone: This may be a read error: a much more frequent sequence differs by one nucleotide. Other DNA variants within this sample encode the same CDR3. The chain joins TRBV30 to TRBJ1-5; D is possibly TRBD1 (5 bases). The CDR3 is 15 amino acids. Germline CDR1 is GTSNPN and CDR2 is SVGIG (reference sequence). The CDR3 sequence: CAWSLTGPSNQPQHF. The CDR3, as DNA: TGTGCCTGGAGTCTGACGGGGCCTAGCAATCAGCCACAGCATTTT.

Remarks on this clone: Only one base separates this from a far larger clonotype, so it likely reflects a read error. Since the CDR3 does not end with the conserved phenylalanine or tryptophan, this likely comes from a read error. The chain links TRBV4-1 to TRBJ1-1, with D unclear. Germline CDR1 is MGHRA and CDR2 is YSYEKL. The CDR3 is 12 residues long. V was pared by 4 bases and J by 4 bases, with 7 bases between. This chain's CDR3 is CASSLPGTEAFL. The CDR3 DNA is TGCGCCAGCAGCCTCCCCGGCACTGAAGCTTTCCTT.

About this clone itself: A read error is likely here: a far larger clone is one base away. The genes are TRBV6-5 and TRBJ1-1; 7 bases are shared with TRBD1. The CDR3 length is 12 residues. In germline, CDR1 is MNHEY, CDR2 SVGAGI. Here the CDR3 reads CASSTGETGAFF. The CDR3 bases are TGTGCCAGCAGTACAGGGGAGACTGGAGCTTTCTTT.

This clone was counted ten times or more. The CDR3 DNA sequence: TGTGCCAGCAAAGGGGCAGCTAACACTGAAGCTTTCTTT. Its protein is CASKGAANTEAFF. This chain joins TRBV6-1 and TRBJ1-1, with TRBD1 as a possible D gene (5 bases). Germline assignment: CDR1 MNHNS and CDR2 SASEGT. The CDR3 has 13 amino acids. Between the trimmed V and J ends, which lost 7 bases and 2 bases, there was a span of 11 bases.

This chain links TRBV30 with TRBJ2-1; 11 bases match TRBD2. Germline CDR1 reads GTSNPN; CDR2 reads SVGIG (reference sequence). V lost 5 bases to trimming and J lost 5 bases; unmatched junction nucleotides: 5. CDR3 size: 14 residues. DNA for the CDR3: TGTGCCTGGGCACCGGGACTAGCGGACAATGAGCAGTTCTTC. Residues: CAWAPGLADNEQFF. Supplemented by reference TRBV30 and TRBJ2-1, the full variable domain reads SQTIHQWPATLVQPVGSPLSLECTVEGTSNPNLYWYRQAAGRGLQLLFYSVGIGQISSEVPQNLSASRPQDRQFILSSKKLLLSDSGFYLCAWAPGLADNEQFFGPGTRLTVL.

Details on this clone: A single base separates this from a much larger clone, so it may be a read error. V and J are TRBV9 and TRBJ2-2; 11 positions match TRBD2. The length of the CDR3 is 14 residues. The V and J ends lost 3 bases and 6 bases, in that order; junction bases with no gene match: 1. Per germline, CDR1 SGDLS and CDR2 YYNGEE. CDR3 loop: CASSGTSGSGELFF. Written as DNA, the CDR3 is TGTGCCAGCAGCGGGACTAGCGGGTCCGGGGAGCTGTTTTTT.

The chain employs TRBV2 and TRBJ2-3; the match to TRBD2 covers 9 bases. Germline V gene data show CDR1 as SNHLY and CDR2 as FYNNEI. There are 11 residues in the CDR3. V was pared by 8 bases and J by 9 bases, with 3 bases of the junction left unmatched. The CDR3 DNA is TGTGCCAGCCTTAGCGGGAGCACGCAGTATTTT. It specifies CASLSGSTQYF.

V is TRBV15 and J is TRBJ2-2; 9 nucleotides line up with TRBD1. V lost 0 bases, J lost 3 bases, and 5 bases stayed unmatched. Per germline, CDR1 LNHNV and CDR2 YYDKDF (reference sequence). CDR3 length: 17 amino acids. The CDR3 sequence is CATSRDQRTGDTGELFF. Here the CDR3 DNA reads TGTGCCACCAGCAGAGATCAGAGGACAGGGGACACCGGGGAGCTGTTTTTT.

The chain joins TRBV27 to TRBJ1-2, with D uncertain. V shed 2 bases and J shed 2 bases, with 6 bases lying between them. CDR3 length: 13 residues. The V gene's germline CDR1 is MNHEY and CDR2 SMNVEV (reference sequence). CDR3 amino acids: CASSLGMNYGYTF. CDR3 coding DNA: TGTGCCAGCAGTTTAGGGATGAACTATGGCTACACCTTC.

The CDR3 sequence: CASSESRNSNGYTF. The CDR3 DNA sequence: TGTGCCAGCAGTGAATCCCGAAACAGCAATGGCTACACCTTC. J is TRBJ1-2 and V is TRBV6-1, with D uncertain. Germline-derived CDR1 and CDR2 are MNHNS and SASEGT. V was pared by 2 bases and J by 6 bases, with 13 bases between. This CDR3 region has 14 residues.

For the CDR3, the DNA is TGTGCCAGCAGACCGAGCAATCAGCCCCAGCATTTT. Translation gives CASRPSNQPQHF. The chain combines TRBV2 with TRBJ1-5; no clear D. Trimming shortened V by 6 bases and J by 1 base, and 4 bases separated the two germline ends. CDR3 length: 12 amino acids. The germline V gene encodes CDR1 SNHLY and CDR2 FYNNEI.

The chain joins TRBV5-8 to TRBJ1-4; 7 bases map to TRBD1. This CDR3 is 14 amino acids long. The trim removed 6 bases at V and 5 bases at J, leaving 7 bases unmatched. Germline V CDR1 and CDR2: SGHTS, YDEGEE. The CDR3 region is CASNLDRRNEKLFF. CDR3 DNA: TGTGCCAGCAATCTGGACAGGCGGAATGAAAAACTGTTTTTT.

This clone was seen many times. The genes are TRBV30 and TRBJ1-4, with 8 bases identical to TRBD1. Trimming at V came to 1 base and at J to 6 bases, leaving 4 bases not matched to a gene. From germline, CDR1 is GTSNPN and CDR2 SVGIG (reference sequence). This CDR3 is built from 14 residues. As DNA, the CDR3 is TGTGCCTGGAGTGGGACAGGGAGACATGAAAAACTGTTTTTT. This sequence encodes CAWSGTGRHEKLFF. The entire variable domain, with the rest obtained from reference TRBV30 and TRBJ1-4, is as follows: SQTIHQWPATLVQPVGSPLSLECTVEGTSNPNLYWYRQAAGRGLQLLFYSVGIGQISSEVPQNLSASRPQDRQFILSSKKLLLSDSGFYLCAWSGTGRHEKLFFGSGTQLSVL.

Concerning this clone itself: Just one base apart from a much larger clone, this may be a read error. The chain links TRBV29-1 to TRBJ2-5; D possibly corresponds to TRBD1 (5 bases). The CDR3 loop spans 13 amino acids. Germline V gene sequence: CDR1 SQVTM, CDR2 ANQGSEA. The CDR3 DNA reads TGCAGCGCCAAAAGGGGAACCCAAGAGACCCAGCACTTC. Its protein is CSAKRGTQETQHF.

This clone was recorded many times. The chain carries TRBV28 and TRBJ1-1; 7 positions match TRBD1. Germline V gene lookup returns CDR1 MDHEN and CDR2 SYDVKM. V shed 6 bases, J shed 1 base, and the junction held 8 bases outside the gene matches. The CDR3 has 15 amino acids. This CDR3 is CASSRWGQTNTEAFF. The CDR3 DNA follows: TGTGCCAGCAGCCGTTGGGGACAGACGAACACTGAAGCTTTCTTT. Filled out from reference TRBV28 and TRBJ1-1, the complete variable domain reads DVKVTQSSRYLVKRTGEKVFLECVQDMDHENMFWYRQDPGLGLRLIYFSYDVKMKEKGDIPEGYSVSREKKERFSLILESASTNQTSMYLCASSRWGQTNTEAFFGQGTRLTVV.

This clone was found once. The rearrangement links TRBV4-3 to TRBJ2-1, with D possibly TRBD2 on 5 matching bases. V gave up 0 bases and J gave up 0 bases, with 15 bases separating them. This CDR3 comprises 18 residues. Germline loops: CDR1 LGHNA, CDR2 YSLEER. In DNA, the CDR3 is TGCGCCAGCAGCCAAGATCCGGGTCCCAGCGGCTCCTACAATGAGCAGTTCTTC. This gives the protein CASSQDPGPSGSYNEQFF.

The chain couples TRBV18 to TRBJ1-4; a possible D gene is TRBD1 (6 bases). Germline V gene data show CDR1 as KGHSH and CDR2 as LQKENI. V was cut by 3 bases and J by 5 bases, with 16 bases left in between. This CDR3 spans 16 amino acids. Here the CDR3 DNA reads TGTGCCAGCTCACCGCGAGTCAGGGGTCTGAATGAAAAACTGTTTTTT. Translated: CASSPRVRGLNEKLFF.

The V gene is TRBV30, the J gene TRBJ1-1, with 10 positions matching TRBD1. V gave up 4 bases and J gave up 1 base; unmatched junction bases: 3. The CDR3 extends over 14 amino acids. Germline CDR1 is GTSNPN and CDR2 is SVGIG (reference sequence). CDR3 in DNA: TGTGCCTGGACCCGGGACAGGGGGAACACTGAAGCTTTCTTT. Its protein product is CAWTRDRGNTEAFF.